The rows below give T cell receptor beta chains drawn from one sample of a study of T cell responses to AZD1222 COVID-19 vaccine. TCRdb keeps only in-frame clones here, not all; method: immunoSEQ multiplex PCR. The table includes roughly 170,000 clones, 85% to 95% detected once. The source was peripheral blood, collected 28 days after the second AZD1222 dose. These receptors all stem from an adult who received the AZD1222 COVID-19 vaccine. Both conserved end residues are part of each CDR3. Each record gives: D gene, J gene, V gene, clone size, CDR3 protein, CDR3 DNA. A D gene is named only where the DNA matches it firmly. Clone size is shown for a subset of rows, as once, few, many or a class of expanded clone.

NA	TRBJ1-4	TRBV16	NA	CASSQLDTNEKLFF	TGTGCCAGCAGCCAACTCGACACGAATGAAAAACTGTTTTTT
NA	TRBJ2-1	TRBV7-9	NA	CASSLVPGHNEQFF	TGTGCCAGCAGCTTAGTACCGGGTCACAATGAGCAGTTCTTC
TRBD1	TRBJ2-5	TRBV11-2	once	CASSDGTGETQYF	TGTGCCAGCAGCGACGGGACAGGGGAGACCCAGTACTTC
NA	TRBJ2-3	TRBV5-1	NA	CASSEGRRQGTQYF	TGCGCCAGCAGCGAGGGGAGGCGCCAGGGCACGCAGTATTTT
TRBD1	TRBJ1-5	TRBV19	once	CASRPDRGGSQPQHF	TGTGCCAGTAGACCCGACAGGGGAGGTAGTCAGCCCCAGCATTTT
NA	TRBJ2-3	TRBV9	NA	CASSSSLNRATDTQYF	TGTGCCAGCAGCAGCAGCTTAAACCGGGCCACAGATACGCAGTATTTT
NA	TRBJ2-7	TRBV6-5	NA	CASSLSVWARYEQYF	TGTGCCAGCAGCCTATCGGTATGGGCCAGATACGAGCAGTACTTC
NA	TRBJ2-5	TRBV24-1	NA	CATSDLVTQYF	TGTGCCACCAGTGATTTAGTGACCCAGTACTTC
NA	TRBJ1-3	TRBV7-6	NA	CASSNPDGSDPGNTIYF	TGTGCCAGCAGCAATCCGGACGGTTCAGATCCCGGAAACACCATATATTTT
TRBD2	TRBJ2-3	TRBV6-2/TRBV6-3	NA	CASSLRPTSGRTDTQYF	TGTGCCAGCAGTCTCCGCCCGACTAGCGGACGCACAGATACGCAGTATTTT
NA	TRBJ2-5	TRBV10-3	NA	CAISESGETQYF	TGTGCCATCAGTGAGTCGGGGGAGACCCAGTACTTC
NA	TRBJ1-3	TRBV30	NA	CAWSRAFSGNTIYF	TGTGCCTGGAGTCGGGCATTCTCTGGAAACACCATATATTTT
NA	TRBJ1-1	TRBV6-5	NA	CASSYSMAGGSFF	TGTGCCAGCAGTTACTCGATGGCGGGGGGAAGTTTCTTT
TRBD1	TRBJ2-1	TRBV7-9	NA	CASSKRSGTGPYNEQFF	TGTGCCAGCAGCAAGCGCTCCGGGACAGGGCCCTACAATGAGCAGTTCTTC
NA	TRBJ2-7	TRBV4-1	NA	CASSQASGVLNEQYF	TGCGCCAGCAGCCAAGCTTCCGGTGTCTTGAACGAGCAGTACTTC
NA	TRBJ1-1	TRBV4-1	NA	CASSNEGRHTEAFF	TGCGCCAGCAGCAATGAGGGTCGCCACACTGAAGCTTTCTTT
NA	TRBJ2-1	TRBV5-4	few	CASSSTRDEQFF	TGTGCCAGCAGCTCGACTAGAGATGAGCAGTTCTTC
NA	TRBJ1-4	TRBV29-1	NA	CSAVIGSTNEKLFF	TGCAGCGCTGTGATAGGGAGCACAAATGAAAAACTGTTTTTT
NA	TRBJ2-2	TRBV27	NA	CASSSITNTGELFF	TGTGCCAGCAGTTCTATAACTAACACCGGGGAGCTGTTTTTT
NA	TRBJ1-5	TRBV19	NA	CASSITGPLDSNQPQHF	TGTGCCAGTAGTATAACCGGGCCACTCGATAGCAATCAGCCCCAGCATTTT
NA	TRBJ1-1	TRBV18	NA	CASSPSAGEAFF	TGTGCCAGCTCACCCTCAGCAGGTGAAGCTTTCTTT
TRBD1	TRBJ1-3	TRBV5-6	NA	CASSYFVTGAGNTIYF	TGTGCCAGCAGCTACTTCGTCACAGGGGCTGGAAACACCATATATTTT
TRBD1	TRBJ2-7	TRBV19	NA	CASSSPWTGSSYEQYF	TGTGCCAGTAGTTCGCCATGGACAGGGAGCTCCTACGAGCAGTACTTC
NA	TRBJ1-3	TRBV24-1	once	CATSDLSGNTIYF	TGTGCCACCAGTGATTTATCCGGAAACACCATATATTTT
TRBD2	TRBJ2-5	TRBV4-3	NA	CASSKGLALETQYF	TGCGCCAGCAGTAAGGGACTAGCACTCGAGACCCAGTACTTC
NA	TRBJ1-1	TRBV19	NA	CAVQGNTEAFF	TGTGCCGTTCAGGGGAACACTGAAGCTTTCTTT
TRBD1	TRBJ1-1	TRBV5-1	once	CASSVTGVGNTEAFF	TGCGCCAGCAGCGTCACAGGGGTAGGGAACACTGAAGCTTTCTTT
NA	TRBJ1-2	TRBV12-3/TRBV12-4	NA	CASSHSVLGYTF	TGTGCCAGCAGCCACAGCGTCTTGGGCTACACCTTC
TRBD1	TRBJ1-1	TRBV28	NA	CASSLSQQGGRTEAFF	TGTGCCAGCAGTCTTTCCCAGCAGGGGGGGAGGACTGAAGCTTTCTTT
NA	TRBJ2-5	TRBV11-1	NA	CASSLIGGRETQYF	TGTGCCAGCAGCTTAATCGGGGGCAGGGAGACCCAGTACTTC
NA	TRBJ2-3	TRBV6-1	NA	CASSDARSTDTQYF	TGTGCCAGCAGTGATGCCCGCTCCACAGATACGCAGTATTTT
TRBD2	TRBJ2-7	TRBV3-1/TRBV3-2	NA	CASSLYKSTIAGDSYEQYF	TGTGCCAGCAGCCTCTATAAATCGACGATAGCGGGGGACTCCTACGAGCAGTACTTC
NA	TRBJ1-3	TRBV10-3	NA	CATGRGTPGNTIYF	TGTGCCACGGGCCGGGGGACGCCTGGAAACACCATATATTTT
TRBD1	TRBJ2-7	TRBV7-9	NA	CASSPWGQAPYEQYF	TGTGCCAGCAGCCCATGGGGACAGGCCCCCTACGAGCAGTACTTC
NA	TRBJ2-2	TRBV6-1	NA	CASSEAYRSAGELFF	TGTGCCAGCAGTGAAGCCTACAGATCGGCCGGGGAGCTGTTTTTT
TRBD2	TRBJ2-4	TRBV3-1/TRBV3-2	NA	CASSPGTSGGENIQYF	TGTGCCAGCAGCCCTGGGACTAGCGGGGGAGAAAACATTCAGTACTTC
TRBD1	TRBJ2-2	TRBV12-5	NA	CASGPSGTGVTGELFF	TGTGCTAGTGGCCCCTCTGGGACAGGGGTAACCGGGGAGCTGTTTTTT
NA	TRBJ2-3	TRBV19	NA	CATGVRVKDTQYF	TGTGCCACCGGAGTCCGGGTCAAGGATACGCAGTATTTT
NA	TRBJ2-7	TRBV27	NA	CASRPGGGYEQYF	TGTGCCAGCAGACCGGGTGGAGGCTACGAGCAGTACTTC
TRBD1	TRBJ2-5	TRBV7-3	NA	CASSTDPGGKETQYF	TGTGCCAGCAGCACCGACCCAGGGGGCAAAGAGACCCAGTACTTC
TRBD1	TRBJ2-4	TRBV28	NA	CASKGQQNIQYF	TGTGCCAGTAAGGGACAGCAAAACATTCAGTACTTC
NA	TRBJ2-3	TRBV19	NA	CASSISGGGTDTQYF	TGTGCCAGTAGTATATCTGGGGGTGGCACAGATACGCAGTATTTT
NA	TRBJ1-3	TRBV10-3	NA	CATQGGNTIYF	TGTGCCACTCAGGGGGGAAACACCATATATTTT
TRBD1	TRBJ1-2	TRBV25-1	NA	CASSGSGTGVGGYTF	TGTGCCAGCAGTGGCTCCGGGACAGGGGTCGGAGGCTACACCTTC
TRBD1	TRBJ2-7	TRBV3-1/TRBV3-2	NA	CASSQLDRVYEQYF	TGTGCCAGCAGCCAATTGGACAGGGTCTACGAGCAGTACTTC
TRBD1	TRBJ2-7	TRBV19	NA	CASSVLPGQMPYEQYF	TGTGCCAGTAGTGTCTTACCGGGACAGATGCCCTACGAGCAGTACTTC
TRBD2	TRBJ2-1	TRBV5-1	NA	CASSLSGTSSYNEQFF	TGCGCCAGCAGCTTGTCTGGGACTAGCTCCTACAATGAGCAGTTCTTC
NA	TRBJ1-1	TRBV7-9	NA	CASRRTTGRGLEAFF	TGTGCCAGCAGACGTACTACGGGGCGAGGGCTTGAAGCTTTCTTT
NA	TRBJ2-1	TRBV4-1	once	CASSQAARTVSYNEQFF	TGCGCCAGCAGCCAAGCGGCCCGCACGGTTAGCTACAATGAGCAGTTCTTC
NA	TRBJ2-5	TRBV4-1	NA	CASSQGALETQYF	TGCGCCAGCAGCCAGGGGGCCCTAGAGACCCAGTACTTC
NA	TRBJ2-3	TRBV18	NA	CASSELVGTDTQYF	TGTGCCAGCTCCGAACTAGTAGGTACAGATACGCAGTATTTT
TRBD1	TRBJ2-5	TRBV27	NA	CASSPRDRGETQYF	TGTGCCAGCAGTCCCCGCGACAGGGGAGAGACCCAGTACTTC